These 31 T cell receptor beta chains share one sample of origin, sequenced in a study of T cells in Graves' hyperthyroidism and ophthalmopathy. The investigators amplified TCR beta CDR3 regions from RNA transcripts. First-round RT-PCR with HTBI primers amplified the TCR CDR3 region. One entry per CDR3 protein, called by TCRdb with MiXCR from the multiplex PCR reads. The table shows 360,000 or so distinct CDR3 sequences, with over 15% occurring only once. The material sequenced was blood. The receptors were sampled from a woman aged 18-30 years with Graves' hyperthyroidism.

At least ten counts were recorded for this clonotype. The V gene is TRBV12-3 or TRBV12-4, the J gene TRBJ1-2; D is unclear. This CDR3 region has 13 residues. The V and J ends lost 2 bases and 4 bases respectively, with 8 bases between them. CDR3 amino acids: CASSLLPSYGYTF. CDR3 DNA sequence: TGTGCCAGCAGTTTATTGCCCTCCTATGGCTACACCTTC.

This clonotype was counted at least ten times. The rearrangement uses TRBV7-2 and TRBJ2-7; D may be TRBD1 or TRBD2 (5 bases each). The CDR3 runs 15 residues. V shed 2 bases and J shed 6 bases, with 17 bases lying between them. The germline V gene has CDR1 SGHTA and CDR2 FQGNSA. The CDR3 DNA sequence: TGTGCCAGCAGCTTATATGCAGCATCGAGGGGCGAGCAGTACTTC. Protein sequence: CASSLYAASRGEQYF.

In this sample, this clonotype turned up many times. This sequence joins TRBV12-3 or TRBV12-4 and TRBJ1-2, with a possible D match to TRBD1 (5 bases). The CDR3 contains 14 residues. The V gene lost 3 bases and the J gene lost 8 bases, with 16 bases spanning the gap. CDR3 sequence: CASSLRRGVGGYTF. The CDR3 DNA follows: TGTGCCAGCAGTTTGCGGAGGGGCGTCGGAGGCTACACCTTC.

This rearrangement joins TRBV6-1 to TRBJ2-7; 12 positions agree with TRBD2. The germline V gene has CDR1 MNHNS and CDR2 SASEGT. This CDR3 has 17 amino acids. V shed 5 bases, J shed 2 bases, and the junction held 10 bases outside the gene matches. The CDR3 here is CASSPRGRLAGAYEQYF. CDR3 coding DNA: TGTGCCAGCAGTCCCCGGGGGCGACTAGCGGGGGCCTACGAGCAGTACTTC.

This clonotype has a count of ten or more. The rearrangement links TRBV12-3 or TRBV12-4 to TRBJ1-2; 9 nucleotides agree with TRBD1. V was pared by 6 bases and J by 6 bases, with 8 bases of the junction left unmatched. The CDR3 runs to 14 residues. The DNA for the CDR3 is TGTGCCAGCAGGTCCCGGGACAGGGTTGATGGCTACACCTTC. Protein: CASRSRDRVDGYTF.

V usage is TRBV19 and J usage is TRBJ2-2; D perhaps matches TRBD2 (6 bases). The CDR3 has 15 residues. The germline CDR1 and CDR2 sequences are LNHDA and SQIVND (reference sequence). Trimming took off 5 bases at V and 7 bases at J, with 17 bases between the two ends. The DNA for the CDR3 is TGTGCCAGTAGTCGGCTAGCGCTGATATACGGGGAGCTGTTTTTT. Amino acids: CASSRLALIYGELFF.

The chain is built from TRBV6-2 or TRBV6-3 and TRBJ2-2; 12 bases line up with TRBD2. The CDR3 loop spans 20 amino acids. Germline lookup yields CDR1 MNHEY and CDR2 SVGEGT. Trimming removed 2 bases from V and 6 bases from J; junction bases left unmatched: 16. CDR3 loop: CASSYDTARLAGVRAGELFF. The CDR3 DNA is TGTGCCAGCAGTTACGATACGGCGCGACTAGCGGGAGTAAGAGCCGGGGAGCTGTTTTTT.

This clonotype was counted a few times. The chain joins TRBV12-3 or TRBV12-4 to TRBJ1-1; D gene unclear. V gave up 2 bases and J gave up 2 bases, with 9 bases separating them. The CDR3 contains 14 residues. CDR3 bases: TGTGCCAGCAGTTTAACAAAACGAAACACTGAAGCTTTCTTT. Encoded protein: CASSLTKRNTEAFF.

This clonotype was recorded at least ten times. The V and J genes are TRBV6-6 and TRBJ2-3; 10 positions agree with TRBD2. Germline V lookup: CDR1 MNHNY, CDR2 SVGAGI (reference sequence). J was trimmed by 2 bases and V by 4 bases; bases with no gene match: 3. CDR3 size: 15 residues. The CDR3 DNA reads TGTGCCAGCAGTTTAGCGGGGGGAAACACAGATACGCAGTATTTT. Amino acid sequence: CASSLAGGNTDTQYF.

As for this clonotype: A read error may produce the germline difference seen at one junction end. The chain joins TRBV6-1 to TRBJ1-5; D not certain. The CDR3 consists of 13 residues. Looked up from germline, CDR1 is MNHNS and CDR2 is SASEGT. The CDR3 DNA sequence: TGTGCCAGCTCGATCGGATTAATTCAGCCTCAGCATTTT. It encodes CASSIGLIQPQHF.

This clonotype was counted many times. CDR3 amino acids: CSVRRYQETQYF. DNA for the CDR3: TGCAGCGTTCGGCGGTACCAAGAGACCCAGTACTTC. V and J are TRBV29-1 and TRBJ2-5; no reliable D call. V lost 5 bases to trimming and J lost 0 bases, with 7 bases between them. This CDR3 region has 12 residues. CDR1 is SQVTM and CDR2 is ANQGSEA in the germline V gene.

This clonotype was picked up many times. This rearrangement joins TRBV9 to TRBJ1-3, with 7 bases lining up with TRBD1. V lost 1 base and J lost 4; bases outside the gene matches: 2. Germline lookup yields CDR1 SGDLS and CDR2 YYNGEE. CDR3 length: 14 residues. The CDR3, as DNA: TGTGCCAGCAGCGTAACAGGGGCGGGAAACACCATATATTTT. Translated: CASSVTGAGNTIYF.

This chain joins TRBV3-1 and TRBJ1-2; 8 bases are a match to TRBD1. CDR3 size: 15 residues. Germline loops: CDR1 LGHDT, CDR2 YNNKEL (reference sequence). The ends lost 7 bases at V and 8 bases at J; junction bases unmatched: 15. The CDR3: CASNAGTGASGGYTF. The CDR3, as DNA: TGTGCCAGCAACGCAGGGACAGGAGCCTCGGGAGGCTACACCTTC.

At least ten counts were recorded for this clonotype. The DNA for the CDR3 is TGTGCCAGCAGTGCCGGGGACAGGACTGTTGACGTGCAGTACTTC. Amino acids: CASSAGDRTVDVQYF. The V gene is TRBV28, the J gene TRBJ2-7, with TRBD1 matching 8 bases. The CDR3 has 15 residues. Trimming at V came to 5 bases and at J to 9 bases, leaving 15 bases not matched to a gene. Germline-derived CDR1 and CDR2 are MDHEN and SYDVKM.

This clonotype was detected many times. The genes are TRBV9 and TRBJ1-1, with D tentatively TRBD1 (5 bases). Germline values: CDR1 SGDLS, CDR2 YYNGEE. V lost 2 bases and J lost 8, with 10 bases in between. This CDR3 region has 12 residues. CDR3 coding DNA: TGTGCCAGCAGCGTCGACGAGGGGGAAGCTTTCTTT. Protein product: CASSVDEGEAFF.

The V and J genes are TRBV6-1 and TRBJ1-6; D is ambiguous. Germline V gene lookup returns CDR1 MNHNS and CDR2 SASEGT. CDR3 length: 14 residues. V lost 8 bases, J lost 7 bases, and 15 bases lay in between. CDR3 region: CASGPKGSNSPLHF. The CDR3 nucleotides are TGTGCCAGCGGACCCAAAGGGTCGAATTCACCCCTCCACTTT.

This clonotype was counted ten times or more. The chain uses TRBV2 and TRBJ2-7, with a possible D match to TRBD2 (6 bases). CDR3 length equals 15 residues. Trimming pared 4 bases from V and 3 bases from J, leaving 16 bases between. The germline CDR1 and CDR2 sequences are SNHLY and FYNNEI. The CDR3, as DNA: TGTGCCAGCAGTGGGGCGGAGGGCGGGTACTACGAGCAGTACTTC. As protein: CASSGAEGGYYEQYF.

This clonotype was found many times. CDR3 nucleotides: TGTGCCAGCAGTTTAGGGGGCCCCGAGCAGTACTTC. It encodes CASSLGGPEQYF. V gene TRBV28 combines with J gene TRBJ2-7; maybe TRBD1 (6 bases). This CDR3 contains 12 residues. Germline V gene data show CDR1 as MDHEN and CDR2 as SYDVKM. Trimming took off 2 bases at V and 6 bases at J, with 8 bases between the two ends. The complete variable domain, with remaining parts taken from reference TRBV28 and TRBJ2-7, reads DVKVTQSSRYLVKRTGEKVFLECVQDMDHENMFWYRQDPGLGLRLIYFSYDVKMKEKGDIPEGYSVSREKKERFSLILESASTNQTSMYLCASSLGGPEQYFGPGTRLTVT.

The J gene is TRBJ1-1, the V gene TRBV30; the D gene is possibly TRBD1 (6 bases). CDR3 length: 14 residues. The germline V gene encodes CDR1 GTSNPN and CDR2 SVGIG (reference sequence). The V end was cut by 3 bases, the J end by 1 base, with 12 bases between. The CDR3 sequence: CAWRGGGRNTEAFF. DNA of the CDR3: TGTGCCTGGAGGGGCGGGGGGCGGAACACTGAAGCTTTCTTT.

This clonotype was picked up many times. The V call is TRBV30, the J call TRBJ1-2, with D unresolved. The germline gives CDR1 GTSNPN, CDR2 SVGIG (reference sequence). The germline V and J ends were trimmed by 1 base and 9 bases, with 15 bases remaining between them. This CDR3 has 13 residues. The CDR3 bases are TGTGCCTGGAGTGCCTATGCCGATGATAGCTACACCTTC. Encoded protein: CAWSAYADDSYTF. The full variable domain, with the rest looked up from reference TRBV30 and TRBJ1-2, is SQTIHQWPATLVQPVGSPLSLECTVEGTSNPNLYWYRQAAGRGLQLLFYSVGIGQISSEVPQNLSASRPQDRQFILSSKKLLLSDSGFYLCAWSAYADDSYTFGSGTRLTVV.

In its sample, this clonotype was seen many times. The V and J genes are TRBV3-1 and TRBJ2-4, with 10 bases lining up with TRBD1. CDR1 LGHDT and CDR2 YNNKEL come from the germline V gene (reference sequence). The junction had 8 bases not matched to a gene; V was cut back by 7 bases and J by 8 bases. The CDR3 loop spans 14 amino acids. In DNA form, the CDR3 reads TGTGCCAGCACCCCGGGACAGGGGATGGACATTCAGTACTTC. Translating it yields CASTPGQGMDIQYF.

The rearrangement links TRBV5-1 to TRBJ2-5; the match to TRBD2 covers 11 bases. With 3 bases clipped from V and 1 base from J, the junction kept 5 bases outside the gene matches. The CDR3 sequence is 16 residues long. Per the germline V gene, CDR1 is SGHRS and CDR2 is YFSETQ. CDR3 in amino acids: CASSSGLAGSQETQYF. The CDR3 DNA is TGCGCCAGCAGCTCTGGACTAGCGGGTTCCCAAGAGACCCAGTACTTC.

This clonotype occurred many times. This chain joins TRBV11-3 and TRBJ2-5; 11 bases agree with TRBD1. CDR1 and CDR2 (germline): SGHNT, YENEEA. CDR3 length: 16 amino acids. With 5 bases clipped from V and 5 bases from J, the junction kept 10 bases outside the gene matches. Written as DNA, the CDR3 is TGTGCCAGCAGCCTCGGACAGGGGGCGAGTTGGGAGACCCAGTACTTC. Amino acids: CASSLGQGASWETQYF.

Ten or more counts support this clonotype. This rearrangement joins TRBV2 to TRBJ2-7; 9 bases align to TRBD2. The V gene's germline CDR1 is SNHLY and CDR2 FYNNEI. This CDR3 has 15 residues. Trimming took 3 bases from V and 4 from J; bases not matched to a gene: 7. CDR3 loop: CASSEALAGSYEQYF. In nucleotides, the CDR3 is TGTGCCAGCAGTGAGGCCCTAGCGGGGTCATACGAGCAGTACTTC.

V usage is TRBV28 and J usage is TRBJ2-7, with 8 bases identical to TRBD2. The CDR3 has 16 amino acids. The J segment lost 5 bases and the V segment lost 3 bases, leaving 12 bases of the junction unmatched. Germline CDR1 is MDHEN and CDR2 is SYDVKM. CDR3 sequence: CASSLAAGEKVDEQYF. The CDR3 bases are TGTGCCAGCAGTTTGGCAGCGGGGGAAAAAGTGGACGAGCAGTACTTC.

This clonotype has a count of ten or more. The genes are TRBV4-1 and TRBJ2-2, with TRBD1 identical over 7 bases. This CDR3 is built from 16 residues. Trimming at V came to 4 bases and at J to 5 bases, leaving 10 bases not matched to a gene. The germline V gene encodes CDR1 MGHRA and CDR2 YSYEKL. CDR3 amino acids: CASSPGTAKVTGELFF. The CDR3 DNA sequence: TGCGCCAGCAGCCCCGGGACAGCGAAGGTTACCGGGGAGCTGTTTTTT.

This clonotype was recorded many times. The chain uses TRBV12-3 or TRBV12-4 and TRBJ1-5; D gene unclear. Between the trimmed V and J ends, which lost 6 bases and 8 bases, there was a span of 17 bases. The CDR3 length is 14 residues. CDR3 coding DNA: TGTGCCAGCAGCTTCGGGCGACTAGGGAAGCCCCAGCATTTT. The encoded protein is CASSFGRLGKPQHF.

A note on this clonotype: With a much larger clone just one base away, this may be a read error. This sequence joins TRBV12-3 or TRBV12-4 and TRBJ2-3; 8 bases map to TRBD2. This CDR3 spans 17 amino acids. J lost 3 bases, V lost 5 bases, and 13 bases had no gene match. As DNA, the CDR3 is TGTGCCAGCAGTACCCGTCTTGGATCGGGGGGGACAGATACGCAGTATTTT. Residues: CASSTRLGSGGTDTQYF.

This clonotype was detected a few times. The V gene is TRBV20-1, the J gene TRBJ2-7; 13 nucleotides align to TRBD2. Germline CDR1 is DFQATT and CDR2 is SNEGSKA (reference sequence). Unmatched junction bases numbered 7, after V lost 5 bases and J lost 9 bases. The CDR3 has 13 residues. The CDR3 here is CSAGLAGALGQYF. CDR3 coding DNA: TGCAGTGCTGGACTAGCGGGGGCCCTAGGGCAGTACTTC.

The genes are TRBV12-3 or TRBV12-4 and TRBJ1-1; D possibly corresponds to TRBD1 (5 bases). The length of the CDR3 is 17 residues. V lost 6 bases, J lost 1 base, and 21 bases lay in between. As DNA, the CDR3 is TGTGCCAGCAGCTTTGACGGCCGCAGGGTAGCGAACACTGAAGCTTTCTTT. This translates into CASSFDGRRVANTEAFF.

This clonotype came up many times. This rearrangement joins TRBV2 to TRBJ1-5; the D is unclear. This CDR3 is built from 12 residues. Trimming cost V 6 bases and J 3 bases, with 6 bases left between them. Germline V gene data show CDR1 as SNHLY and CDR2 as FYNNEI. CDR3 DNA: TGTGCCAGCAGGTCCCCCAATCAGCCCCAGCATTTT. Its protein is CASRSPNQPQHF.